Listed here are 10 T cell receptor beta chains from one sample, sequenced in a study of OX40 agonist ivuxolimab in advanced cancers. The repertoire was sequenced with immunoSEQ multiplex PCR; TCRdb's copy has only in-frame clones and lacks some. The sample comprises around 90,000 clones, around 87% of which are singletons, and more than 4% rests with the top ten. The source material was CD4+ or CD8+ T cells sorted from blood, sampled in a trial of the OX40 agonist ivuxolimab. These receptors all come from an adult with an advanced solid tumor such as melanoma, head and neck, liver or kidney cancer.

The chain joins TRBV5-1 to TRBJ2-1, with a tentative D call TRBD2 (6 bases). The germline V gene encodes CDR1 SGHRS and CDR2 YFSETQ. The CDR3 has 17 amino acids. Trimming removed 4 bases at V and 0 bases at J, with 17 bases between. CDR3: CASSRGLSVSSYNEQFF. The CDR3 DNA reads as TGCGCCAGCAGCCGGGGACTTTCTGTGAGCTCCTACAATGAGCAGTTCTTC.

The V and J genes are TRBV6-5 and TRBJ1-2; TRBD1 agrees at 7 bases. CDR1 and CDR2 (germline): MNHEY, SVGAGI. Trimming took 2 bases from V and 4 from J; bases not matched to a gene: 10. This CDR3 spans 16 amino acids. The CDR3 spells CASSYTRTRGIYGYTF. CDR3 DNA: TGTGCCAGCAGTTACACAAGGACCAGGGGGATCTATGGCTACACCTTC.

The chain links TRBV19 to TRBJ1-2; tentatively, D is TRBD1 (5 bases). The CDR3 covers 14 residues. V lost 5 bases, J lost 4 bases, and 14 bases lay in between. Per the germline V gene, CDR1 is LNHDA and CDR2 is SQIVND (reference sequence). CDR3 sequence reads: CASSPGRDLYGYTF. CDR3 DNA: TGTGCCAGTAGTCCGGGCCGGGACCTCTATGGCTACACCTTC.

V is TRBV30 and J is TRBJ1-2; 9 nucleotides line up with TRBD1. V lost 5 bases to trimming and J lost 2 bases; unmatched junction nucleotides: 6. Germline CDR1 reads GTSNPN; CDR2 reads SVGIG (reference sequence). CDR3 length: 14 residues. This CDR3 is CAWSQGARNYGYTF. The CDR3 bases are TGTGCCTGGTCACAGGGGGCGCGGAACTATGGCTACACCTTC.

The chain uses TRBV7-7 and TRBJ1-3; the D is unclear. Per germline, CDR1 SSHAT and CDR2 FNYEAQ (reference sequence). The CDR3 contains 14 residues. Trimming shortened V by 1 base and J by 3 bases, and 7 bases separated the two germline ends. The CDR3 nucleotides read TGTGCCAGCAGCTTAGATAGTTATGGAAACACCATATATTTT. Translating it yields CASSLDSYGNTIYF.

This clone was detected only once. The chain is built from TRBV28 and TRBJ2-2; tentative D call: TRBD1 (6 bases). This CDR3 is 13 amino acids long. V was pared by 6 bases and J by 5 bases, with 10 bases between. Germline V gives CDR1 MDHEN, CDR2 SYDVKM. The CDR3 DNA sequence: TGTGCCAGCAGCTCAGGGGCGACCGGGGAGCTGTTTTTT. Amino acid sequence: CASSSGATGELFF.

The rearrangement joins TRBV19 to TRBJ2-1, with TRBD2 matching over 12 bases. V shed 7 bases, J shed 6 bases, and the junction held 4 bases outside the gene matches. The CDR3 has 14 amino acids. Germline assignment: CDR1 LNHDA and CDR2 SQIVND (reference sequence). CDR3 DNA sequence: TGTGCCAGTAAGACTAGCGGGAGAATCAATGAGCAGTTCTTC. Amino acids: CASKTSGRINEQFF.

V gene TRBV7-6 combines with J gene TRBJ2-5; 14 bases map to TRBD2. The CDR3 contains 18 residues. V shed 2 bases, J shed 4 bases, and the junction held 9 bases outside the gene matches. CDR1 is SGHVS, CDR2 FNYEAQ, per germline. CDR3: CASSLTGTSGRATETQYF. CDR3 nucleotides: TGTGCCAGCAGCTTAACCGGGACTAGCGGGAGAGCAACAGAGACCCAGTACTTC.

The V gene is TRBV30, the J gene TRBJ1-2; a weak D match, TRBD1 (5 bases). The CDR3 has 14 residues. The V end was cut by 3 bases, the J end by 4 bases, with 15 bases between. Germline V gene data show CDR1 as GTSNPN and CDR2 as SVGIG (reference sequence). CDR3: CAWSPNQGPYGYTF. CDR3 bases: TGTGCCTGGAGCCCGAACCAGGGCCCCTATGGCTACACCTTC.

Concerning this clone itself: This is likely an artifact of a read error, given a far larger clone one base away. The J gene is TRBJ1-2, the V gene TRBV9, with TRBD1 identical over 8 bases. The germline V gene has CDR1 SGDLS and CDR2 YYNGEE. This CDR3 is 13 amino acids long. The trim removed 4 bases at V and 4 bases at J, leaving 3 bases unmatched. As DNA, the CDR3 is TGTGCCAGCAGCCGGGACAGGACCTATGGCTACACCTTC. Its protein product is CASSRDRTYGYTF.